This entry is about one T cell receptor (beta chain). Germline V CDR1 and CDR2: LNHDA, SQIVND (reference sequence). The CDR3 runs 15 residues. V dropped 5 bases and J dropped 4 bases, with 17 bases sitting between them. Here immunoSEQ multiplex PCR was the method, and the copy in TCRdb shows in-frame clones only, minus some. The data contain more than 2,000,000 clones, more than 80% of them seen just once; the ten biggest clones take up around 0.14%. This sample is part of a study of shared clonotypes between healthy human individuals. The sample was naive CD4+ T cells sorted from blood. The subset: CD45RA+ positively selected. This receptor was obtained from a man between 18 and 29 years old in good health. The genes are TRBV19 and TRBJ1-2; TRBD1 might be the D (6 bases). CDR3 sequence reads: CASSLRDTAGYGYTF. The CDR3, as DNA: TGTGCCAGTAGTTTACGGGACACCGCCGGCTATGGCTACACCTTC.